This T cell receptor (beta chain) stems from a study of CD8 T cells in ankylosing spondylitis. Study-level results: A motif of 7 to 9 highly homologous TCR beta variants was seen as apparently characteristic of ankylosing spondylitis blood.

TCRdb itself ran the 5' RACE reads through MiXCR, one entry per CDR3 protein. The table has about 510,000 distinct CDR3 sequences, approximately 5.3% seen once. The CDR3 length is 14 residues. This clonotype was seen ten or more times. What it recognizes is unknown. At one boundary the junction diverges from the germline segment, which might be a read error. This receptor was obtained from a male donor with ankylosing spondylitis. Source material: blood, either unsorted or a sorted T cell fraction (not recorded which). The chain uses TRBV12-3 or TRBV12-4 and TRBJ2-3, with 9 bases matching TRBD2. CDR3 region: CASSLAGAADTQYF. The CDR3 nucleotides read TGTGCCAGCAGCTTAGCGGGAGCAGCAGATACGCAGTATTTT.